The 17 T cell receptor beta chains given below trace back to one sample, sequenced in a study of blood T cell repertoires in COVID-19. TCRdb's table, derived via immunoSEQ multiplex PCR, lists solely in-frame clones and lacks some. The top ten clones hold about 1.2% of a sample with 380,000 or so clones, roughly 86% of them seen once. Material for sequencing was peripheral blood. These TCRs come from a human donor with acute or convalescent COVID-19. The donor label of this sample is uncertain.

This chain links TRBV28 with TRBJ1-1; 9 bases agree with TRBD1. Trimming at V came to 3 bases and at J to 5 bases, leaving 7 bases not matched to a gene. This CDR3 comprises 15 residues. Germline values: CDR1 MDHEN, CDR2 SYDVKM. CDR3 DNA: TGTGCCAGCAGTTTCTTGGACAGGGGATCGACTGAAGCTTTCTTT. Protein sequence: CASSFLDRGSTEAFF.

J is TRBJ2-2 and V is TRBV18; tentatively, D is TRBD2 (6 bases). This CDR3 is built from 14 residues. V was shortened by 3 bases and J by 4 bases, with 9 bases between the two germline ends. CDR1 KGHSH and CDR2 LQKENI come from the germline V gene. CDR3 sequence (DNA): TGTGCCAGCTCACCGACGGGGGTCACCGGGGAGCTGTTTTTT. This translates into CASSPTGVTGELFF.

This rearrangement joins TRBV7-2 to TRBJ2-3; 8 nucleotides line up with TRBD2. Germline V gives CDR1 SGHTA, CDR2 FQGNSA. Trimming took 0 bases from V and 2 from J; bases not matched to a gene: 4. This CDR3 is 16 amino acids long. The CDR3 DNA reads as TGTGCCAGCAGCTTAGCCGGGAGGGGTTACACAGATACGCAGTATTTT. It encodes CASSLAGRGYTDTQYF.

This chain uses TRBV5-1 with TRBJ1-1, with TRBD1 identical over 7 bases. The CDR3 loop spans 14 amino acids. V was pared by 1 base and J by 3 bases, with 3 bases of the junction left unmatched. CDR1 SGHRS and CDR2 YFSETQ come from the germline V gene. The CDR3 DNA is TGCGCCAGCAGCTTGAGACAGGGCGACACTGAAGCTTTCTTT. Its translation: CASSLRQGDTEAFF.

This rearrangement joins TRBV18 to TRBJ2-7; possibly TRBD2 for D (6 bases). The V end lost 3 bases, the J end lost 6 bases, and 18 bases lay between the germline ends. The CDR3 has 15 amino acids. Germline loops: CDR1 KGHSH, CDR2 LQKENI. In DNA, the CDR3 is TGTGCCAGCTCACCCCTGAGAGGGGAGGAGCGCGAGCAGTACTTC. Protein product: CASSPLRGEEREQYF.

The chain has TRBV7-8 and TRBJ2-1; 9 nucleotides agree with TRBD2. CDR1 and CDR2 from the germline V gene are SGHVS and FQNEAQ. V lost 7 bases and J lost 1; bases outside the gene matches: 5. CDR3 length equals 15 residues. CDR3 in amino acids: CASTPTSGSYNEQFF. The CDR3 bases are TGTGCCAGCACCCCAACTAGCGGGTCCTACAATGAGCAGTTCTTC.

CDR3: CASSEVLSSYNSPLHF. The CDR3 DNA follows: TGTGCCAGCAGTGAAGTGCTGAGCTCCTATAATTCACCCCTCCACTTT. V and J are TRBV6-1 and TRBJ1-6; no reliable D call. The V gene's germline CDR1 is MNHNS and CDR2 SASEGT. Trimming shortened V by 1 base and J by 0 bases, and 7 bases separated the two germline ends. The CDR3 runs 16 residues.

J is TRBJ2-1 and V is TRBV18; a weak D match, TRBD2 (6 bases). Germline values: CDR1 KGHSH, CDR2 LQKENI. This CDR3 region has 16 residues. Trimming removed 6 bases from V and 5 bases from J, with 20 bases in between. In nucleotides, the CDR3 is TGTGCCAGCTCGCTCAGGACTACCCAAACTCACAATGAGCAGTTCTTC. Protein: CASSLRTTQTHNEQFF.

V gene TRBV9 combines with J gene TRBJ1-1; 7 nucleotides align to TRBD1. CDR3 length: 16 amino acids. Germline lookup yields CDR1 SGDLS and CDR2 YYNGEE. Losses at the gene ends were 0 bases for V and 11 bases for J; bases not matched to a gene: 16. In nucleotides, the CDR3 is TGTGCCAGCAGCGTAGGCTTGATTGGGCAGGGGGATCGTGCTTTCTTT. It encodes CASSVGLIGQGDRAFF.

This clone showed up just a few times. The rearrangement joins TRBV6-5 to TRBJ2-5, with TRBD1 matching 9 bases. Trimming at V came to 7 bases and at J to 5 bases, leaving 8 bases not matched to a gene. The CDR3 is 14 residues long. CDR1 is MNHEY and CDR2 is SVGAGI in the germline V gene. CDR3 loop: CASKMNRGRETQYF. CDR3 nucleotide sequence: TGTGCCAGCAAAATGAACAGGGGGCGCGAGACCCAGTACTTC.

The rearrangement uses TRBV15 and TRBJ1-2; D not certain. Deletions cut 1 base from V and 4 bases from J, with 4 bases between. The V gene's germline CDR1 is LNHNV and CDR2 YYDKDF (reference sequence). The CDR3 covers 12 residues. As DNA, the CDR3 is TGTGCCACCAGCAGAGGAGGCTATGGCTACACCTTC. Protein: CATSRGGYGYTF.

This clone came up once. The chain employs TRBV6-1 and TRBJ1-1; TRBD1 agrees at 7 bases. Trimming at V came to 3 bases and at J to 7 bases, leaving 11 bases not matched to a gene. Looked up from germline, CDR1 is MNHNS and CDR2 is SASEGT. The CDR3 has 15 residues. In DNA form, the CDR3 reads TGTGCCAGCAGTGACCCCGGGACAGTTTCTATTGAAGCTTTCTTT. Amino acids: CASSDPGTVSIEAFF.

The chain is built from TRBV21-1 and TRBJ1-6; the table gives TRBD1 as D, unverified against the DNA. TRBV21-1 is a known pseudogene. The CDR3 covers 15 residues. The CDR3 coding sequence is TGTGCAAACCCGACAGGGGGGTCCTATAATTCACCCCTCCACTTT. Protein: CANPTGGSYNSPLHF.

This clone was seen once. The J gene is TRBJ1-6, the V gene TRBV7-2; D may be TRBD1 (6 bases). The CDR3 has 14 residues. V was clipped by 1 base and J by 10 bases, with 11 bases between them. The germline gives CDR1 SGHTA, CDR2 FQGNSA. CDR3 in DNA: TGTGCCAGCAGCTTAGGGGGGCTGAGGTCACCCCTCCACTTT. Translation: CASSLGGLRSPLHF.

This clone was found once. This chain joins TRBV15 and TRBJ1-4; TRBD1 aligns across 8 bases. The ends lost 2 bases at V and 7 bases at J; junction bases unmatched: 9. The CDR3 has 16 residues. Germline V gene lookup returns CDR1 LNHNV and CDR2 YYDKDF (reference sequence). CDR3 loop: CATSRSLGTGSEKLFF. The CDR3 DNA is TGTGCCACCAGCAGATCCTTAGGGACAGGAAGTGAAAAACTGTTTTTT.

This clone showed up just once. The chain has TRBV25-1 and TRBJ2-2; D ambiguous. CDR3 length equals 14 residues. V lost 0 bases to trimming and J lost 7 bases, with 9 bases between them. The germline V gene encodes CDR1 MGHDK and CDR2 SYGVNS. The CDR3 is CASSEYIRSGELFF. The CDR3 DNA sequence: TGTGCCAGCAGTGAATATATTCGCAGCGGGGAGCTGTTTTTT.

V usage is TRBV6-6 and J usage is TRBJ1-1; D possibly corresponds to TRBD1 (5 bases). Trimming cost V 2 bases and J 4 bases, with 8 bases left between them. The CDR3 has 13 amino acids. Germline CDR1 is MNHNY and CDR2 is SVGAGI (reference sequence). This chain's CDR3 is CASSYGGGTEAFF. The CDR3 nucleotides read TGTGCCAGCAGTTACGGGGGGGGCACTGAAGCTTTCTTT.